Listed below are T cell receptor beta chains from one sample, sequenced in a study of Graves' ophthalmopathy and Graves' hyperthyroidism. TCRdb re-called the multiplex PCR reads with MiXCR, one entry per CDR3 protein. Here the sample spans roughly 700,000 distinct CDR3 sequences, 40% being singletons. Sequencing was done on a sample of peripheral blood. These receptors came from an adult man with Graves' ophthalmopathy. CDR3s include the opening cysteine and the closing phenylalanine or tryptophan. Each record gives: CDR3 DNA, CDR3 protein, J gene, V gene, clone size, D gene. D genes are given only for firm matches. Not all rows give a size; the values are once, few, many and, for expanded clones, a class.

CDR3 DNA: TGTGCCAGCAGCCCCCAACCGGGGAGCTACTACCCCAGTGGGGAGACCCAGTACTTC
CDR3 protein: CASSPQPGSYYPSGETQYF
J gene: TRBJ2-5
V gene: TRBV7-2
clone size: few
D gene: -

CDR3 DNA: TGTGCCACCTTATTCCCGACTGGCGGGGGGACCGTGGAGCTGTTTTTT
CDR3 protein: CATLFPTGGGTVELFF
J gene: TRBJ2-2
V gene: TRBV7-9
clone size: -
D gene: TRBD2

CDR3 DNA: TGTGCCAGCAGCTCAGAACCTGGGACTAGGGGAGAGACCCAGTACTTC
CDR3 protein: CASSSEPGTRGETQYF
J gene: TRBJ2-5
V gene: TRBV9
clone size: once
D gene: TRBD2

CDR3 DNA: TGTGCCAGCAGCTTAGTGGGGGAAGAAGGCGGCTACACCTTC
CDR3 protein: CASSLVGEEGGYTF
J gene: TRBJ1-2
V gene: TRBV7-3
clone size: -
D gene: -

CDR3 DNA: TGTGCCACCAGCAGTGCCCGGACAGGGGCTAGCTACGAGCAGTACTTC
CDR3 protein: CATSSARTGASYEQYF
J gene: TRBJ2-7
V gene: TRBV15
clone size: -
D gene: TRBD1

CDR3 DNA: TGCAGTGCTAGAGATTGGGGCGGCTACACCTTC
CDR3 protein: CSARDWGGYTF
J gene: TRBJ1-2
V gene: TRBV20-1
clone size: -
D gene: -

CDR3 DNA: TGTGCCAGCAGTGCTTCGCGATACGATACGCAGTTCTTC
CDR3 protein: CASSASRYDTQFF
J gene: TRBJ2-1
V gene: TRBV25-1
clone size: -
D gene: -

CDR3 DNA: TGCAGTGCTAGAGTCAGCCTGAACACTGAAGCTTTCTTT
CDR3 protein: CSARVSLNTEAFF
J gene: TRBJ1-1
V gene: TRBV20-1
clone size: -
D gene: -

CDR3 DNA: TGTGCCAGCAGCCATCAGAGGGGGACCCAAAGCTCCTACGAGCAGTACTTC
CDR3 protein: CASSHQRGTQSSYEQYF
J gene: TRBJ2-7
V gene: TRBV2
clone size: -
D gene: -

CDR3 DNA: TGTGCCAGCAATACACAGGGACTCTCCTACGAGCAGTACTTC
CDR3 protein: CASNTQGLSYEQYF
J gene: TRBJ2-7
V gene: TRBV7-2
clone size: -
D gene: -

CDR3 DNA: TGTGCCAGCAGCCCTCCTCGAGATAGGAACACTGAAGCTTTCTTT
CDR3 protein: CASSPPRDRNTEAFF
J gene: TRBJ1-1
V gene: TRBV7-2
clone size: -
D gene: -

CDR3 DNA: TGCAGTGCTAGGAGTCCAGGTGGTGCGGAGACCCAGTACTTC
CDR3 protein: CSARSPGGAETQYF
J gene: TRBJ2-5
V gene: TRBV20-1
clone size: many
D gene: -

CDR3 DNA: TGTGCCATCAGTTACAGCGGGGCAAACAATGAGCAGTACTTC
CDR3 protein: CAISYSGANNEQYF
J gene: TRBJ2-7
V gene: TRBV10-3
clone size: -
D gene: TRBD2

CDR3 DNA: TGTGCCAGCAGCTTACTAGCGGTCTCATCCCAAGAGACCCAGTACTTC
CDR3 protein: CASSLLAVSSQETQYF
J gene: TRBJ2-5
V gene: TRBV7-8
clone size: many
D gene: TRBD2

CDR3 DNA: TGTGCCAGCAGTGAAGTGCCGGGACAGGGGGTTGCTGGGGCCAACGTCCTGACTTTC
CDR3 protein: CASSEVPGQGVAGANVLTF
J gene: TRBJ2-6
V gene: TRBV10-3
clone size: few
D gene: TRBD1

CDR3 DNA: TGCAGCGTTGTCATCTACGAGCAGTACTTC
CDR3 protein: CSVVIYEQYF
J gene: TRBJ2-7
V gene: TRBV29-1
clone size: many
D gene: -

CDR3 DNA: TGTGCCAGCAGTGTTTCTGGACAGACTCTGTACTTC
CDR3 protein: CASSVSGQTLYF
J gene: TRBJ2-7
V gene: TRBV6-5
clone size: many
D gene: -

CDR3 DNA: TGTGCCAGCAGCCAAGCCACAGGGGCCACTGAAGCTTTCTTT
CDR3 protein: CASSQATGATEAFF
J gene: TRBJ1-1
V gene: TRBV14
clone size: few
D gene: TRBD1

CDR3 DNA: TGTGCCAGCAGCCCGGGACGGGTTCTCTCTGGGGCCAACGTCCTGACTTTC
CDR3 protein: CASSPGRVLSGANVLTF
J gene: TRBJ2-6
V gene: TRBV7-9
clone size: -
D gene: -

CDR3 DNA: TGTGCCAGCAGTTCAGGGGAGGCGAACACTGAAGCTTTCTTT
CDR3 protein: CASSSGEANTEAFF
J gene: TRBJ1-1
V gene: TRBV7-2
clone size: -
D gene: -

CDR3 DNA: TGTGCCAGCGATCTCGGGAGTGGCTCTGGAAACACCATATATTTT
CDR3 protein: CASDLGSGSGNTIYF
J gene: TRBJ1-3
V gene: TRBV2
clone size: many
D gene: -

CDR3 DNA: TGTGCCAGCGAGCGTAGGGGTGAGACCCAGTACTTC
CDR3 protein: CASERRGETQYF
J gene: TRBJ2-5
V gene: TRBV7-2
clone size: many
D gene: -

CDR3 DNA: TGCGCCAGCAGCCTACGTCGAGGATACGAGCAGTACTTC
CDR3 protein: CASSLRRGYEQYF
J gene: TRBJ2-7
V gene: TRBV7-2
clone size: -
D gene: -

CDR3 DNA: TGTGCCAGCTCCGGGACAGGGAATATGAACACTGAAGCTTTCTTT
CDR3 protein: CASSGTGNMNTEAFF
J gene: TRBJ1-1
V gene: TRBV10-3
clone size: few
D gene: TRBD1

CDR3 DNA: TGTGCCAGCAGCCAGGGACCTCAGAGCTCCTACGAGCGGTACTTC
CDR3 protein: CASSQGPQSSYERYF
J gene: TRBJ2-7
V gene: TRBV7-9
clone size: -
D gene: -

CDR3 DNA: TGTGCCAGCAGTGACCTTGACAGGGCAAGCAATCAGCCCCAGCATTTT
CDR3 protein: CASSDLDRASNQPQHF
J gene: TRBJ1-5
V gene: TRBV24-1
clone size: -
D gene: TRBD1

CDR3 DNA: TGCAGTGCTTCTGGGACTACCCAAGAGACCCAGTACTTC
CDR3 protein: CSASGTTQETQYF
J gene: TRBJ2-5
V gene: TRBV20-1
clone size: many
D gene: TRBD2

CDR3 DNA: TGTGCTAGTGGTTTTGAGCGGGGGGAGACCCAGTACTTC
CDR3 protein: CASGFERGETQYF
J gene: TRBJ2-5
V gene: TRBV12-5
clone size: -
D gene: TRBD2

CDR3 DNA: TGTGCCAGCATATTCGATTGGGCACCCCGATGGGGCTACACCTTC
CDR3 protein: CASIFDWAPRWGYTF
J gene: TRBJ1-2
V gene: TRBV2
clone size: many
D gene: -

CDR3 DNA: TGTGCCACAACTAGCGGGGGGGCAAGTTACGAGCAGTACTTC
CDR3 protein: CATTSGGASYEQYF
J gene: TRBJ2-7
V gene: TRBV10-3
clone size: many
D gene: TRBD2

CDR3 DNA: TGTGCCACCAGTGAGTCGTACACTGAAGCTTTCTTT
CDR3 protein: CATSESYTEAFF
J gene: TRBJ1-1
V gene: TRBV10-3
clone size: once
D gene: -

CDR3 DNA: TGCAGCTTGGCCGGGCTCGAAGAGACCCAGTACTTC
CDR3 protein: CSLAGLEETQYF
J gene: TRBJ2-5
V gene: TRBV29-1
clone size: -
D gene: -

CDR3 DNA: TGTGCCAGCAGCTTGCTGGACACAGACCCCTACGAGCAGTACTTC
CDR3 protein: CASSLLDTDPYEQYF
J gene: TRBJ2-7
V gene: TRBV5-8
clone size: -
D gene: -

CDR3 DNA: TGTGCCAGCAGCCCGGGTGGGAACAATTCACCCCTCCACTTT
CDR3 protein: CASSPGGNNSPLHF
J gene: TRBJ1-6
V gene: TRBV9
clone size: -
D gene: -

CDR3 DNA: TGTGCCAGTAGTGCCACAGGGGGCATCAGCAATCAGCCCCAGCATTTT
CDR3 protein: CASSATGGISNQPQHF
J gene: TRBJ1-5
V gene: TRBV19
clone size: many
D gene: TRBD1

CDR3 DNA: TGTGCCACCAGCAGAGATTTAGAAGGGGTGGATCAGCCCCAGCATTTT
CDR3 protein: CATSRDLEGVDQPQHF
J gene: TRBJ1-5
V gene: TRBV15
clone size: many
D gene: -

CDR3 DNA: TGTGCCAGCAGCTTGGGCCTTGGACAGGGAGGGAACACTGAAGCTTTCTTT
CDR3 protein: CASSLGLGQGGNTEAFF
J gene: TRBJ1-1
V gene: TRBV5-6
clone size: many
D gene: TRBD1

CDR3 DNA: TGTGCCAGTAGCGGGTCCGGCCGACAGCCCCAGCATTTT
CDR3 protein: CASSGSGRQPQHF
J gene: TRBJ1-5
V gene: TRBV19
clone size: -
D gene: -

CDR3 DNA: TGTGCCAGCAGCCAAGAGGGGGCTCAAAGGTCTGAAGCTTTCTTT
CDR3 protein: CASSQEGAQRSEAFF
J gene: TRBJ1-1
V gene: TRBV7-9
clone size: once
D gene: TRBD1

CDR3 DNA: TGTGCCAGCAGCCCACCATTCTCTGGGGCCAACGTCCTGACTTTC
CDR3 protein: CASSPPFSGANVLTF
J gene: TRBJ2-6
V gene: TRBV14
clone size: many
D gene: -

CDR3 DNA: TGTGCCATCAGAAAGGCCGACACTGAAGCTTTCTTT
CDR3 protein: CAIRKADTEAFF
J gene: TRBJ1-1
V gene: TRBV10-3
clone size: -
D gene: -

CDR3 DNA: TGCGCCAGCAGCCAGATTACACAGGGTGGCGAGCAGTACTTC
CDR3 protein: CASSQITQGGEQYF
J gene: TRBJ2-7
V gene: TRBV7-9
clone size: -
D gene: -

CDR3 DNA: TGTGCCAGCAGTTACTCGATCGGGGGTGCGAATTCACCCCTCCACTTT
CDR3 protein: CASSYSIGGANSPLHF
J gene: TRBJ1-6
V gene: TRBV10-3
clone size: many
D gene: -